This T cell receptor beta chain was obtained from a study of persistence of HIV-infected CD4 T cells. Anti-CD3/anti-CD28 beads served as a nonspecific positive control stimulus. CD4+ T cells upregulating both CD40 ligand and CD69 were sorted as responding cells. Adults with HIV-1 started suppressive ART while chronically infected. CD8-depleted PBMCs were stimulated about 20 hours with anti-CD28/CD49d costimulation, CD40-blocking antibody and enfuvirtide. Germline CDR1 is MNHEY and CDR2 is SVGAGI. The CDR3 is 12 residues long. The germline V and J ends were trimmed by 6 bases and 3 bases, with 8 bases remaining between them. Overall study results and limits: Proviral oligoclonality tracked with TCR oligoclonality within the same sorted cells.

A word on this clone: The antigen remains undetermined.

Sequencing used immunoSEQ version 4 in survey mode. Sequencing was performed with immunoSEQ multiplex PCR; in TCRdb, only in-frame clones are kept and a portion is missing. The table records around 40,000 clones, roughly 90% of them present only once. Sequenced here: CD4+ T cells sorted from PBMCs after roughly 18-hour stimulation, sampled from a patient who received antiretroviral therapy. The rearrangement uses TRBV6-5 and TRBJ1-2, with D perhaps matching TRBD1 (5 bases). This sequence originates from an adult man with HIV who was CMV-seropositive. The CDR3 is CASRQGYYGYTF. Written as DNA, the CDR3 is TGTGCCAGCAGGCAGGGTTACTATGGCTACACCTTC.